The 27 T cell receptor beta chains below all came from one sample that was sequenced in a study of T-cell reconstitution after alpha-beta-depleted transplantation in children. TCRbeta library preparation incorporated unique molecular identifiers. TCRdb re-analysed the PCR reads in MiXCR, keeping a single row per CDR3 protein. This table holds about 15,000 distinct CDR3 sequences, 12% found once. Material: PBMCs, mostly from graft donor cells, obtained 180 days after TCRalphabeta/CD19-depleted stem cell transplant. The receptors derive from a boy younger than two who had a stem cell transplant for Wiskott-Aldrich syndrome, so the T cells may come from the graft donor.

In this sample, this clonotype turned up a few times. J is TRBJ1-4 and V is TRBV7-8, with D hard to call. CDR1 and CDR2 (germline): SGHVS, FQNEAQ. The ends were cut back, 5 bases at V and 3 bases at J, with 16 bases in the middle. The CDR3 is 16 residues long. The CDR3 here is CASSPSMVMANEKLFF. The CDR3 DNA follows: TGTGCCAGCAGCCCATCTATGGTGATGGCTAATGAAAAACTGTTTTTT.

This clonotype was seen repeatedly, ten times or more. The chain employs TRBV20-1 and TRBJ2-1; 7 bases align to TRBD2. CDR3 length: 16 amino acids. The V and J ends lost 6 bases and 4 bases, in that order; junction bases with no gene match: 15. Germline V lookup: CDR1 DFQATT, CDR2 SNEGSKA (reference sequence). The CDR3, as DNA: TGCAGTGCCCTCATCCCAAGCGGGACCCAATACAATGAGCAGTTCTTC. Translating it yields CSALIPSGTQYNEQFF.

This clonotype was counted at least ten times. The J gene is TRBJ2-7, the V gene TRBV27; possible D gene TRBD2, 6 bases. Germline V gene sequence: CDR1 MNHEY, CDR2 SMNVEV (reference sequence). This CDR3 region has 19 residues. V shed 2 bases and J shed 6 bases, with 29 bases lying between them. Here the CDR3 reads CASSLRAISGLLTKGEQYF. The CDR3, as DNA: TGTGCCAGCAGTTTAAGGGCGATTTCGGGACTTCTAACGAAGGGCGAGCAGTACTTC.

This clonotype was observed at least ten times. V usage is TRBV10-3 and J usage is TRBJ2-7, with D possibly TRBD2 on 6 matching bases. Between the trimmed V and J ends, which lost 5 bases and 3 bases, there was a span of 11 bases. The germline gives CDR1 ENHRY, CDR2 SYGVKD. The CDR3 spans 13 residues. The CDR3 DNA reads as TGTGCCATCAGTCCCCGGGGGTTCTACGAGCAGTACTTC. Its protein is CAISPRGFYEQYF.

The CDR3 nucleotides are TGTGCCAGCAGTCGTTCTGGAGGGGGGGGATCCTCCTACGAGCAGTACTTC. Translation: CASSRSGGGGSSYEQYF. The chain carries TRBV3-1 and TRBJ2-7; a weak D match, TRBD2 (7 bases). V was shortened by 6 bases and J by 0 bases, with 21 bases between the two germline ends. Germline V gives CDR1 LGHDT, CDR2 YNNKEL (reference sequence). This CDR3 spans 17 amino acids.

Sample share makes this clonotype medium-sized (0.01 to 0.1%). This sequence joins TRBV28 and TRBJ2-3; 7 bases match TRBD1. This CDR3 contains 15 residues. CDR1 is MDHEN, CDR2 SYDVKM, per germline. Trimming took 6 bases from V and 1 from J; bases not matched to a gene: 7. The DNA for the CDR3 is TGTGCCAGCAGCGAGGACAGGCGCCGCACAGATACGCAGTATTTT. Protein: CASSEDRRRTDTQYF.

This clonotype was counted between two and nine times. This sequence joins TRBV20-1 and TRBJ1-5; weak D call: TRBD1 (5 bases). This CDR3 has 14 amino acids. V lost 3 bases and J 0 bases, leaving 9 bases between the germline ends. CDR1 and CDR2 (germline): DFQATT, SNEGSKA (reference sequence). This chain's CDR3 is CSASEGYSNQPQHF. Written as DNA, the CDR3 is TGCAGTGCTAGTGAGGGGTATAGCAATCAGCCCCAGCATTTT.

This clonotype was seen many times. The J gene is TRBJ1-5, the V gene TRBV4-1, with 10 positions matching TRBD1. From germline, CDR1 is MGHRA and CDR2 YSYEKL. This CDR3 has 19 residues. V lost 0 bases and J lost 1; bases outside the gene matches: 9. DNA of the CDR3: TGCGCCAGCAGCCAAGATCTGGGGACAGGGGCCGCCAGCAATCAGCCCCAGCATTTT. It translates to CASSQDLGTGAASNQPQHF.

The gene calls are TRBV25-1 and TRBJ2-5; D possibly uses TRBD1 or TRBD2 (5 bases each). The CDR3 length is 11 residues. Germline-derived CDR1 and CDR2 are MGHDK and SYGVNS. CDR3 loop: CRLMTILGEYF. CDR3 bases: TGTCGTCTAATGACTATCTTGGGGGAGTACTTC.

V and J are TRBV20-1 and TRBJ1-1; D not certain. Looked up from germline, CDR1 is DFQATT and CDR2 is SNEGSKA (reference sequence). This CDR3 spans 11 amino acids. V lost 6 bases and J 3 bases, leaving 8 bases between the germline ends. The CDR3 sequence is CSAARDTEAFF. The CDR3 region has the DNA TGCAGTGCCGCCCGGGACACTGAAGCTTTCTTT.

This clonotype has at least ten counts. The chain links TRBV29-1 to TRBJ1-1, with D perhaps TRBD1 (5 bases). CDR3 length: 13 residues. The germline V gene encodes CDR1 SQVTM and CDR2 ANQGSEA. V lost 3 bases to trimming and J lost 0 bases, with 8 bases between them. The CDR3 region has the DNA TGCAGCGTTGACAGGGCCATGAACACTGAAGCTTTCTTT. Translating it yields CSVDRAMNTEAFF.

This clonotype was recorded many times. This sequence joins TRBV12-3 or TRBV12-4 and TRBJ2-7, with 12 bases aligning to TRBD2. The CDR3 spans 17 residues. J was trimmed by 5 bases and V by 3 bases; bases with no gene match: 11. CDR3 residues: CASSFSPSSGRVHEQYF. As DNA, the CDR3 is TGTGCCAGCAGTTTTAGCCCGTCTAGCGGGAGGGTCCACGAGCAGTACTTC.

In regard to this clonotype: A much more abundant neighbour one base away suggests this may be a read error. This sequence joins TRBV5-6 and TRBJ1-2; 7 nucleotides match TRBD1. V gave up 4 bases and J gave up 5 bases; unmatched junction bases: 5. The length of the CDR3 is 13 residues. Per the germline V gene, CDR1 is SGHDT and CDR2 is YYEEEE. The CDR3 bases are TGTGCCAGCAGCCCGGGACAGCGGTATGGCTACACCTTC. Residues: CASSPGQRYGYTF.

This clonotype has ten or more counts. V is TRBV20-1 and J is TRBJ1-2; 12 nucleotides align to TRBD1. CDR1 is DFQATT and CDR2 is SNEGSKA in the germline V gene (reference sequence). This CDR3 spans 13 amino acids. V lost 3 bases to trimming and J lost 7 bases; unmatched junction nucleotides: 3. CDR3 nucleotides: TGCAGTGCTAGGGGACAGGGGGCAGGTGGCTACACCTTC. It is translated as CSARGQGAGGYTF.

This clonotype has a handful of counts. The chain combines TRBV12-3 or TRBV12-4 with TRBJ1-4; D unresolved. V gave up 10 bases and J gave up 0 bases, with 9 bases separating them. This CDR3 has 13 residues. CDR3 sequence: CATSGATNEKLFF. CDR3 in DNA: TGTGCCACCTCAGGCGCAACTAATGAAAAACTGTTTTTT.

This chain joins TRBV5-1 and TRBJ2-1; 8 nucleotides line up with TRBD2. Germline trimming cut 2 bases from V and 2 bases from J; bases unmatched to any gene: 3. Per the germline V gene, CDR1 is SGHRS and CDR2 is YFSETQ. This CDR3 comprises 15 residues. The CDR3 loop reads CASSFGGRPYNEQFF. The CDR3 coding sequence is TGCGCCAGCAGCTTCGGCGGGAGGCCCTACAATGAGCAGTTCTTC.

In its sample, this clonotype was seen many times. The chain carries TRBV5-6 and TRBJ1-1; TRBD1 agrees at 7 bases. The V and J ends lost 0 bases and 11 bases, in that order; junction bases with no gene match: 7. CDR1 SGHDT and CDR2 YYEEEE come from the germline V gene. The CDR3 consists of 13 residues. CDR3 loop: CASSLGQGFSAFF. The CDR3 bases are TGTGCCAGCAGCTTGGGACAGGGATTTTCGGCTTTCTTT.

This clonotype has a count of ten or more. V usage is TRBV7-9 and J usage is TRBJ2-5; D gene uncertain. CDR1 is SEHNR, CDR2 FQNEAQ, per germline (reference sequence). V gave up 2 bases and J gave up 5 bases, with 6 bases separating them. The CDR3 contains 12 residues. In DNA form, the CDR3 reads TGTGCCAGCAGCTTATTTAAGGAGACCCAGTACTTC. Translating it yields CASSLFKETQYF.

This clonotype was counted only a few times. V gene TRBV7-9 combines with J gene TRBJ1-2; possibly TRBD1 for D (6 bases). V was pared by 3 bases and J by 4 bases, with 9 bases between. Germline assignment: CDR1 SEHNR and CDR2 FQNEAQ (reference sequence). The CDR3 has 13 amino acids. The CDR3 coding sequence is TGTGCCAGCAGCTTTACAGGGACCTATGGCTACACCTTC. This codes for CASSFTGTYGYTF.

Many counts were recorded for this clonotype. The chain uses TRBV7-9 and TRBJ2-1; 7 bases line up with TRBD2. J gave up 15 bases and V 3 bases, and 5 bases lay outside the gene matches. This CDR3 spans 11 amino acids. Germline V CDR1 and CDR2: SEHNR, FQNEAQ (reference sequence). CDR3 region: CASSFSGLRFF. CDR3 nucleotides: TGTGCCAGCAGCTTTAGCGGGCTCAGGTTCTTC.

This clonotype was recorded many times. This chain links TRBV29-1 with TRBJ2-7; D remains unclear. The germline CDR1 and CDR2 sequences are SQVTM and ANQGSEA. Trimming took off 0 bases at V and 5 bases at J, with 8 bases between the two ends. The CDR3 is 12 residues long. As DNA, the CDR3 is TGCAGCGTTGAAGAGAATACACACGAGCAGTACTTC. Protein product: CSVEENTHEQYF.

This chain uses TRBV5-1 with TRBJ2-5; D may correspond to TRBD1 or TRBD2 (5 bases each). Germline lookup yields CDR1 SGHRS and CDR2 YFSETQ. V dropped 4 bases and J dropped 3 bases, with 10 bases sitting between them. CDR3 length: 13 amino acids. The CDR3 is CASSPGTEETQYF. Here the CDR3 DNA reads TGCGCCAGCAGCCCGGGGACCGAAGAGACCCAGTACTTC.

This clonotype was observed a handful of times. V gene TRBV20-1 combines with J gene TRBJ2-7; TRBD1 is a possible D gene (6 bases). Trimming stripped 3 bases from V and 6 bases from J, with 21 bases between. The CDR3 consists of 15 residues. CDR1 is DFQATT and CDR2 is SNEGSKA in the germline V gene (reference sequence). The CDR3 reads CSASAGQSYDGEQYF. The CDR3 nucleotides read TGCAGTGCTAGTGCAGGACAGTCCTACGATGGCGAGCAGTACTTC.

This clonotype was picked up a small number of times. This chain connects TRBV29-1 to TRBJ2-1; TRBD2 agrees at 7 bases. The CDR3 sequence is 17 residues long. V shed 6 bases and J 0 bases; nucleotides not matched to a gene: 14. Germline V gene lookup returns CDR1 SQVTM and CDR2 ANQGSEA. CDR3 nucleotides: TGCAGCGTGCCCGGAATCGTTCTAGCGGCCTCCTACAATGAGCAGTTCTTC. Its translation: CSVPGIVLAASYNEQFF.

By proportion, this clonotype is medium-sized. This chain connects TRBV28 to TRBJ2-2; D not certain. The length of the CDR3 is 11 residues. The V gene's germline CDR1 is MDHEN and CDR2 SYDVKM. Written as DNA, the CDR3 is TGTGGATCACAGAACACCGGGGAGCTGTTTTTT. As protein: CGSQNTGELFF.

The chain uses TRBV12-3 or TRBV12-4 and TRBJ2-1; weak D call: TRBD1 (6 bases). V was pared by 6 bases and J by 9 bases, with 21 bases between. This CDR3 region has 15 residues. Here the CDR3 DNA reads TGTGCCAGCAGCCCTAGACCCAACAGGGAAACTGAGCAGTTCTTC. Translation gives CASSPRPNRETEQFF.

The chain carries TRBV18 and TRBJ2-7; D gene uncertain. Germline V gives CDR1 KGHSH, CDR2 LQKENI. Deletions cut 3 bases from V and 4 bases from J, with 4 bases between. CDR3 length: 11 amino acids. In DNA, the CDR3 is TGTGCCAGCTCACCCCTTTACGAGCAGTACTTC. Protein sequence: CASSPLYEQYF. The whole variable domain, remainder taken from reference TRBV18 and TRBJ2-7, is NAGVMQNPRHLVRRRGQEARLRCSPMKGHSHVYWYRQLPEEGLKFMVYLQKENIIDESGMPKERFSAEFPKEGPSILRIQQVVRGDSAAYFCASSPLYEQYFGPGTRLTVT.